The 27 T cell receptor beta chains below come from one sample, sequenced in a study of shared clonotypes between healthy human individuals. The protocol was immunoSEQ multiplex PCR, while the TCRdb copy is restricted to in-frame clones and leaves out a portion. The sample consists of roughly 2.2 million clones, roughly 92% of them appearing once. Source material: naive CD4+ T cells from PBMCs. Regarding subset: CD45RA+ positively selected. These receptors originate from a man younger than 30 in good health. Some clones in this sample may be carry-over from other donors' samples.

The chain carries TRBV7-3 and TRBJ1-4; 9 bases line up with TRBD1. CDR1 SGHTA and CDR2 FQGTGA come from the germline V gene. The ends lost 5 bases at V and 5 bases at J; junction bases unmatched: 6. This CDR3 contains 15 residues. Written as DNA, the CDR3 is TGTGCCAGCAGCCTCACCGGGACAGGGAATGAAAAACTGTTTTTT. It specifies CASSLTGTGNEKLFF.

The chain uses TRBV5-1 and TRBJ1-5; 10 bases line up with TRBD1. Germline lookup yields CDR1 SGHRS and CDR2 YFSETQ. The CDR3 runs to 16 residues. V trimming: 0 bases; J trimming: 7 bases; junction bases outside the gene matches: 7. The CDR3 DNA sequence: TGCGCCAGCAGCTTGGCCCCGACAGGGGGCGCACAGCCCCAGCATTTT. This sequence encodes CASSLAPTGGAQPQHF.

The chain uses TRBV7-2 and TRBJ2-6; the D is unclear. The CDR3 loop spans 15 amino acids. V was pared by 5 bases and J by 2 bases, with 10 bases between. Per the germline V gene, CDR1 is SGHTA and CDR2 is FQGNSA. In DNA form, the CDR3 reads TGTGCCAGCAGCACTACGGCCCCTGGGGCCAACGTCCTGACTTTC. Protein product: CASSTTAPGANVLTF.

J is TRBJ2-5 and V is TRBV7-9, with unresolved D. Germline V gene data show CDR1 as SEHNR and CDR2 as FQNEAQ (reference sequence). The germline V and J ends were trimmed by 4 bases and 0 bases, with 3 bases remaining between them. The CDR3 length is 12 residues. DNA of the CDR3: TGTGCCAGCAGCTGGGACCAAGAGACCCAGTACTTC. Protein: CASSWDQETQYF.

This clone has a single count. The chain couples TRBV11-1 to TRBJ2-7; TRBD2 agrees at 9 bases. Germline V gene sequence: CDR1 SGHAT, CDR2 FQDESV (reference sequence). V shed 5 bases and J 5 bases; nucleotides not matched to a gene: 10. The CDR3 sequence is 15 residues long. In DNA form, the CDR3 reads TGTGCCAGCAGCCCTATAGCGGGAGTCTTCCACGAGCAGTACTTC. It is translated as CASSPIAGVFHEQYF.

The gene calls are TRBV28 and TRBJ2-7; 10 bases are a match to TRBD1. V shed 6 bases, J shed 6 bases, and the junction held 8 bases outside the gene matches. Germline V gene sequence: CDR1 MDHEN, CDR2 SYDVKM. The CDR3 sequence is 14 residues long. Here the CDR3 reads CASSLGTGVAEQYF. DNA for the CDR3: TGTGCCAGCAGCCTCGGGACAGGGGTTGCCGAGCAGTACTTC.

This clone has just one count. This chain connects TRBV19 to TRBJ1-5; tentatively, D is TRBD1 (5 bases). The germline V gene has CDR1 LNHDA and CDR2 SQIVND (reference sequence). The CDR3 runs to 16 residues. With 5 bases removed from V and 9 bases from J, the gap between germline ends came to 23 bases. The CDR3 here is CASSVWGGTIGMPQHF. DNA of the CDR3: TGTGCCAGTAGTGTCTGGGGGGGAACAATTGGGATGCCCCAGCATTTT.

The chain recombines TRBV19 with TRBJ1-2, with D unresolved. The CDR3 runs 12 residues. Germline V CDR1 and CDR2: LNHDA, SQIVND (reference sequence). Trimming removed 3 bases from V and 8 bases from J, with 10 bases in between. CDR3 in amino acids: CASSMTGPGYTF. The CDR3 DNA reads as TGTGCCAGTAGTATGACCGGGCCGGGCTACACCTTC.

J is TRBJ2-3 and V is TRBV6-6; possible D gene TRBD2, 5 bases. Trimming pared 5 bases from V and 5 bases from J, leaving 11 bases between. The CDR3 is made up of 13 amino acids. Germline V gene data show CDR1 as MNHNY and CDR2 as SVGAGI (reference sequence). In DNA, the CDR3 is TGTGCCAGCAGTGTCCCTGGACTAGATACGCAGTATTTT. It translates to CASSVPGLDTQYF.

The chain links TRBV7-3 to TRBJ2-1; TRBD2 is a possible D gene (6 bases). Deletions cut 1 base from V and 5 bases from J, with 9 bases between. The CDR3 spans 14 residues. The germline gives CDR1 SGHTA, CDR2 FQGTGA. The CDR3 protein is CASSLRREDNEQFF. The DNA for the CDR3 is TGTGCCAGCAGCTTAAGGAGGGAAGACAATGAGCAGTTCTTC.

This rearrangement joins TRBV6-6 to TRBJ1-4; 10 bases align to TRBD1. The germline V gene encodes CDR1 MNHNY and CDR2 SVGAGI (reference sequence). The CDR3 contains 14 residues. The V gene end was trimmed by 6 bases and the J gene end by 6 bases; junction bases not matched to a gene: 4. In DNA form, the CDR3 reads TGTGCCAGCAGCCGGGGGACAGGGGATGAAAAACTGTTTTTT. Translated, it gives CASSRGTGDEKLFF.

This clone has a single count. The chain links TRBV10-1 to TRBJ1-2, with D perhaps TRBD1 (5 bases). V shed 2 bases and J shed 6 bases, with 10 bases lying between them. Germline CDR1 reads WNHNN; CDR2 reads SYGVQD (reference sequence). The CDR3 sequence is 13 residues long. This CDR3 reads CASSERPGNGYTF. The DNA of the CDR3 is TGCGCCAGCAGTGAGCGGCCAGGGAATGGCTACACCTTC.

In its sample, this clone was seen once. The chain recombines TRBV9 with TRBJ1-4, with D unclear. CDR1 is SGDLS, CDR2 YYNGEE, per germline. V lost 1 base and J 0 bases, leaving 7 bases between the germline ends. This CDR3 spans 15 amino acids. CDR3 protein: CASSVQSATNEKLFF. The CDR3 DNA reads TGTGCCAGCAGCGTACAGAGTGCAACTAATGAAAAACTGTTTTTT. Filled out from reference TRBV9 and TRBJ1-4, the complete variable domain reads DSGVTQTPKHLITATGQRVTLRCSPRSGDLSVYWYQQSLDQGLQFLIQYYNGEERAKGNILERFSAQQFPDLHSELNLSSLELGDSALYFCASSVQSATNEKLFFGSGTQLSVL.

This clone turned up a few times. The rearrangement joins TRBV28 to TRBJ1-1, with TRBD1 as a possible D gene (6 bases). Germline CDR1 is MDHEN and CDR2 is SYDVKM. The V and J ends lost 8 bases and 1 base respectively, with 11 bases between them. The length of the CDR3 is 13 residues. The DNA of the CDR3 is TGTGCCAGCCTCAGACAGGCGAACACTGAAGCTTTCTTT. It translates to CASLRQANTEAFF. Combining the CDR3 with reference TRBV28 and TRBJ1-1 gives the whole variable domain DVKVTQSSRYLVKRTGEKVFLECVQDMDHENMFWYRQDPGLGLRLIYFSYDVKMKEKGDIPEGYSVSREKKERFSLILESASTNQTSMYLCASLRQANTEAFFGQGTRLTVV.

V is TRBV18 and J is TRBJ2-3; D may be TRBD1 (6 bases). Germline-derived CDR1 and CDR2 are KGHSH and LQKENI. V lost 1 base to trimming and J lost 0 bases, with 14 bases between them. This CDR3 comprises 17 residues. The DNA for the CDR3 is TGTGCCAGCTCACCACGCCAGGGGCAATTAAGCACAGATACGCAGTATTTT. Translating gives CASSPRQGQLSTDTQYF.

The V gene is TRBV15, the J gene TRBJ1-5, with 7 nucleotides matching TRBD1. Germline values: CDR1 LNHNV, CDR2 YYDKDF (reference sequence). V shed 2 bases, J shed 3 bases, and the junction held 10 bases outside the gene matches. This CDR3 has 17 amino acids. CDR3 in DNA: TGTGCCACCAGCAGAACGGGAGGGACAGACTTCAATCAGCCCCAGCATTTT. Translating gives CATSRTGGTDFNQPQHF. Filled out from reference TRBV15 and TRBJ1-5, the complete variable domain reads DAMVIQNPRYQVTQFGKPVTLSCSQTLNHNVMYWYQQKSSQAPKLLFHYYDKDFNNEADTPDNFQSRRPNTSFCFLDIRSPGLGDTAMYLCATSRTGGTDFNQPQHFGDGTRLSIL.

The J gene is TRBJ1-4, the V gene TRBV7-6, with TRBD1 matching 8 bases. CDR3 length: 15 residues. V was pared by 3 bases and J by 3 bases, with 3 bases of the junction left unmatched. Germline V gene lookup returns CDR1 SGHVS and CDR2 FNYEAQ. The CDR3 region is CASSFRTGPNEKLFF. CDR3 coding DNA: TGTGCCAGCAGCTTTAGGACAGGGCCTAATGAAAAACTGTTTTTT.

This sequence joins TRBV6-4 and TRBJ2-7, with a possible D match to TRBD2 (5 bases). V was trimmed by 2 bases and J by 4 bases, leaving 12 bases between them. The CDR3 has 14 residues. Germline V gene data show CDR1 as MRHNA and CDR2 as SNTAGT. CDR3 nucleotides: TGTGCCAGCAGTGACCTAGCCGTGTTGTACGAGCAGTACTTC. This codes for CASSDLAVLYEQYF.

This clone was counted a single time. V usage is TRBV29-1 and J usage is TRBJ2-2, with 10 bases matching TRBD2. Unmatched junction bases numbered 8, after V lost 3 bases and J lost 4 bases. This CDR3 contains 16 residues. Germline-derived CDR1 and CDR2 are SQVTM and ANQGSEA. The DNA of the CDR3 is TGCAGCGTTGATATCGGGCCTAGCGGGAGCACCGGGGAGCTGTTTTTT. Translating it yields CSVDIGPSGSTGELFF.

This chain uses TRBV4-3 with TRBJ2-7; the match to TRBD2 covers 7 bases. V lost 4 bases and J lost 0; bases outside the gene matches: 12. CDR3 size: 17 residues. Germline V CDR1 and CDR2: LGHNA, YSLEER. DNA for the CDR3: TGCGCCAGCAGCCGAAGAGCGGGACGAGAAAGCTCCTACGAGCAGTACTTC. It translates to CASSRRAGRESSYEQYF.

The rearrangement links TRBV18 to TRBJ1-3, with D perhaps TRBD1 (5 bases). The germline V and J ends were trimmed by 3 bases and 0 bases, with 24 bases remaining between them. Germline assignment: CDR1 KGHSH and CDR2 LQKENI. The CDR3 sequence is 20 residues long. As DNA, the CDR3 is TGTGCCAGCTCACCGCCTGGGACGGCGAGCAATAAAATCTCTGGAAACACCATATATTTT. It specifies CASSPPGTASNKISGNTIYF.

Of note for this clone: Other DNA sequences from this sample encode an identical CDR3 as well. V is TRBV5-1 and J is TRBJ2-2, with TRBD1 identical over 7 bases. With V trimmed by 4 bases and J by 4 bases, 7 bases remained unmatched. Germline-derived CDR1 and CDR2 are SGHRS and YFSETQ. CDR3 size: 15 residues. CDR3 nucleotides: TGCGCCAGCAGCCCTTTAGGGGGCGGCACCGGGGAGCTGTTTTTT. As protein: CASSPLGGGTGELFF.

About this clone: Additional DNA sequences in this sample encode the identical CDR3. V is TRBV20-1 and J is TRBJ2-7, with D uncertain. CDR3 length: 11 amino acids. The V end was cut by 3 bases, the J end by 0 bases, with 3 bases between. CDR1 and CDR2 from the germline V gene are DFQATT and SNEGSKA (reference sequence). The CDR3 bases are TGCAGTGCTAGCGGCTCCTACGAGCAGTACTTC. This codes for CSASGSYEQYF.

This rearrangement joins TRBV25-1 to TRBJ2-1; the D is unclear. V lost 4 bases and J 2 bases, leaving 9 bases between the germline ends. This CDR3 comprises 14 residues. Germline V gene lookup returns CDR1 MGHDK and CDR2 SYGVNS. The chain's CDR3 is CASSVSVTYNEQFF. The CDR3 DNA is TGTGCCAGCAGTGTATCGGTAACCTACAATGAGCAGTTCTTC.

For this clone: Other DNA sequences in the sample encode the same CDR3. This CDR3 is CASSFLNTGELFF. CDR3 coding DNA: TGTGCCAGCAGTTTCTTAAACACCGGGGAGCTGTTTTTT. The chain couples TRBV28 to TRBJ2-2; D remains ambiguous. This CDR3 has 13 amino acids. V lost 3 bases, J lost 2 bases, and 4 bases lay in between. Germline V gene data show CDR1 as MDHEN and CDR2 as SYDVKM.

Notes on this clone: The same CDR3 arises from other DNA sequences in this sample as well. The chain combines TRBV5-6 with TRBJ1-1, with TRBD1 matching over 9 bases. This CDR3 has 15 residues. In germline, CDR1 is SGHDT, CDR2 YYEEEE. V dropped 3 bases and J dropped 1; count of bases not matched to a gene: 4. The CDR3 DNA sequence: TGTGCCAGCAGCTCCCCGGGACAGGGGAACACTGAAGCTTTCTTT. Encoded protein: CASSSPGQGNTEAFF.

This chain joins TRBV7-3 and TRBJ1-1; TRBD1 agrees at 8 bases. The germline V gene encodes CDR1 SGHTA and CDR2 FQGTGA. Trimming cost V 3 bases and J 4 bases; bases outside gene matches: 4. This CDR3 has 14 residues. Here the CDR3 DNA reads TGTGCCAGCAGCTTTGATACAGGGGGCACTGAAGCTTTCTTT. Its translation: CASSFDTGGTEAFF.